A single sample gave rise to the 18 T cell receptor beta chains below, sequenced in a study of Tregs in tolerant kidney transplant recipients. The assay was immunoSEQ multiplex PCR, and TCRdb's table has in-frame clones only and misses some. The sample includes around 16,000 clones, roughly nine tenths seen only once; the top ten take over 10%. The sample consisted of CD8+ T cells from blood. These receptors were obtained from a human donor in good health.

This chain links TRBV9 with TRBJ2-2; D not resolved. Germline V gene sequence: CDR1 SGDLS, CDR2 YYNGEE. CDR3 length: 18 amino acids. The germline V and J ends were trimmed by 0 bases and 2 bases, with 17 bases remaining between them. The CDR3 sequence is CASSVATRGSDNTGELFF. Written as DNA, the CDR3 is TGTGCCAGCAGCGTAGCAACAAGAGGAAGTGACAACACCGGGGAGCTGTTTTTT.

The V and J genes are TRBV30 and TRBJ2-7; no definite D call. CDR1 is GTSNPN, CDR2 SVGIG, per germline (reference sequence). The CDR3 runs 11 residues. V was trimmed by 3 bases and J by 3 bases, leaving 6 bases between them. Here the CDR3 DNA reads TGTGCCTGGAGCGTATACTACGAGCAGTACTTC. It encodes CAWSVYYEQYF.

The chain links TRBV7-6 to TRBJ2-1, with D possibly matching TRBD2 (6 bases). V lost 2 bases to trimming and J lost 0 bases, with 11 bases between them. The CDR3 loop spans 16 amino acids. CDR1 is SGHVS, CDR2 FNYEAQ, per germline. CDR3 nucleotide sequence: TGTGCCAGCAGCTTACCAGCGGGCAGCTCCTACAATGAGCAGTTCTTC. Amino acid sequence: CASSLPAGSSYNEQFF.

The V and J genes are TRBV27 and TRBJ2-7, with a possible D match to TRBD1 (6 bases). V dropped 3 bases and J dropped 3 bases, with 18 bases sitting between them. The CDR3 has 16 residues. The germline CDR1 and CDR2 sequences are MNHEY and SMNVEV (reference sequence). The CDR3 DNA sequence: TGTGCCAGCAGTTTGAATGCAGCCACAGGGTTCTACGAGCAGTACTTC. It is translated as CASSLNAATGFYEQYF.

V and J are TRBV9 and TRBJ1-2, with D maybe TRBD1 (5 bases). CDR1 is SGDLS and CDR2 is YYNGEE in the germline V gene. The CDR3 length is 16 residues. V was cut by 4 bases and J by 5 bases, with 21 bases left in between. The CDR3 nucleotides are TGTGCCAGCAGCCTCACCTCCGGGGACTGGGGATATGGCTACACCTTC. Its protein product is CASSLTSGDWGYGYTF. Combining the CDR3 with reference TRBV9 and TRBJ1-2 gives the whole variable domain DSGVTQTPKHLITATGQRVTLRCSPRSGDLSVYWYQQSLDQGLQFLIQYYNGEERAKGNILERFSAQQFPDLHSELNLSSLELGDSALYFCASSLTSGDWGYGYTFGSGTRLTVV.

This chain links TRBV15 with TRBJ2-5; D is unresolved. The CDR3 has 13 amino acids. CDR1 is LNHNV, CDR2 YYDKDF, per germline (reference sequence). The V end lost 2 bases, the J end lost 4 bases, and 8 bases lay between the germline ends. The CDR3 protein is CATSRSTTETQYF. Here the CDR3 DNA reads TGTGCCACCAGCAGATCAACGACAGAGACCCAGTACTTC.

The CDR3 is CAWSVSGRDGQYF. CDR3 bases: TGTGCCTGGAGCGTTAGCGGGAGGGACGGGCAGTACTTC. This chain links TRBV30 with TRBJ2-7, with 11 positions matching TRBD2. The germline V gene encodes CDR1 GTSNPN and CDR2 SVGIG (reference sequence). The CDR3 spans 13 residues. J gave up 9 bases and V 3 bases, and 7 bases lay outside the gene matches.

V and J are TRBV4-3 and TRBJ2-1, with a weak D call TRBD1 (6 bases). This CDR3 is built from 14 residues. The germline V and J ends were trimmed by 3 bases and 4 bases, with 10 bases remaining between them. Germline loops: CDR1 LGHNA, CDR2 YSLEER. This CDR3 is CASSHRGGYNEQFF. The CDR3 DNA reads TGCGCCAGCAGCCACAGGGGTGGGTACAATGAGCAGTTCTTC.

This chain links TRBV6-1 with TRBJ1-1; D ambiguous. V lost 4 bases and J 3 bases, leaving 15 bases between the germline ends. This CDR3 region has 15 residues. Germline V lookup: CDR1 MNHNS, CDR2 SASEGT. CDR3 coding DNA: TGTGCCAGCAGTGGTTGGATCGGGGAGGACACTGAAGCTTTCTTT. It codes for CASSGWIGEDTEAFF.

This chain connects TRBV2 to TRBJ1-1, with D maybe TRBD1 (5 bases). The V gene lost 6 bases and the J gene lost 7 bases, with 24 bases spanning the gap. CDR1 and CDR2 from the germline V gene are SNHLY and FYNNEI. This CDR3 contains 16 residues. CDR3 in DNA: TGTGCCAGCAGCGGAGATCCAGATTTTCAGGGCCATGAAGCTTTCTTT. This encodes CASSGDPDFQGHEAFF.

The chain links TRBV9 to TRBJ2-1; D may match TRBD1 or TRBD2 (5 bases each). The germline gives CDR1 SGDLS, CDR2 YYNGEE. V was cut by 4 bases and J by 8 bases, with 19 bases left in between. The CDR3 covers 15 residues. For the CDR3, the DNA is TGTGCCAGCAGCTACGGAGGTAGGGGATGGGATGAGCAGTTCTTC. It yields the protein CASSYGGRGWDEQFF.

This sequence joins TRBV7-2 and TRBJ1-2; 8 bases match TRBD1. The CDR3 runs to 15 residues. The V and J ends lost 0 bases and 4 bases, in that order; junction bases with no gene match: 4. Germline CDR1 and CDR2: SGHTA and FQGNSA. CDR3 loop: CASSLAEDRVYGYTF. CDR3 in DNA: TGTGCCAGCAGCTTAGCTGAGGACAGGGTCTATGGCTACACCTTC.

The chain is built from TRBV11-2 and TRBJ2-1, with TRBD1 as a possible D gene (5 bases). Germline values: CDR1 SGHAT, CDR2 FQNNGV. The CDR3 spans 16 residues. Trimming took off 10 bases at V and 0 bases at J, with 19 bases between the two ends. The CDR3 sequence is CAISPQGSSSYNEQFF. As DNA, the CDR3 is TGTGCCATTTCCCCCCAGGGTTCTAGCTCCTACAATGAGCAGTTCTTC.

The chain carries TRBV9 and TRBJ2-1; D not certain. There are 11 residues in the CDR3. Trimming pared 0 bases from V and 10 bases from J, leaving 5 bases between. CDR1 SGDLS and CDR2 YYNGEE come from the germline V gene. CDR3 region: CASSVGPEQFF. The CDR3 DNA sequence: TGTGCCAGCAGCGTAGGGCCAGAGCAGTTCTTC.

This rearrangement joins TRBV6-4 to TRBJ1-2; perhaps TRBD1 as D (5 bases). Trimming removed 5 bases at V and 4 bases at J, with 14 bases between. This CDR3 has 14 amino acids. Looked up from germline, CDR1 is MRHNA and CDR2 is SNTAGT. The CDR3 bases are TGTGCCAGCAGTCCCAATCCAGGGACCTATGGCTACACCTTC. Translation: CASSPNPGTYGYTF.

V is TRBV15 and J is TRBJ2-7; 7 bases are shared with TRBD2. V lost 1 base, J lost 4 bases, and 19 bases stayed unmatched. The germline CDR1 and CDR2 sequences are LNHNV and YYDKDF (reference sequence). This CDR3 comprises 19 residues. The CDR3 region is CATSRGAIAPSGKLYEQYF. CDR3 DNA: TGTGCCACCAGCAGAGGAGCCATAGCACCGAGCGGGAAACTGTACGAGCAGTACTTC.

This sequence joins TRBV4-2 and TRBJ2-3; 13 nucleotides align to TRBD2. V dropped 3 bases and J dropped 3; count of bases not matched to a gene: 9. This CDR3 has 18 residues. Germline V CDR1 and CDR2: LGHNA, YNFKEQ. Written as DNA, the CDR3 is TGTGCCAGCAGCCAGTGGACTAGCGGGAGATCGAGGACAGATACGCAGTATTTT. It is translated as CASSQWTSGRSRTDTQYF.

The rearrangement links TRBV2 to TRBJ2-1; 13 positions agree with TRBD2. Trimming at V came to 6 bases and at J to 9 bases, leaving 5 bases not matched to a gene. Germline-derived CDR1 and CDR2 are SNHLY and FYNNEI. CDR3 length: 14 amino acids. CDR3 coding DNA: TGTGCCAGCAGACTAGCGGGGGGGCTCTCTGAGCAGTTCTTC. It translates to CASRLAGGLSEQFF.